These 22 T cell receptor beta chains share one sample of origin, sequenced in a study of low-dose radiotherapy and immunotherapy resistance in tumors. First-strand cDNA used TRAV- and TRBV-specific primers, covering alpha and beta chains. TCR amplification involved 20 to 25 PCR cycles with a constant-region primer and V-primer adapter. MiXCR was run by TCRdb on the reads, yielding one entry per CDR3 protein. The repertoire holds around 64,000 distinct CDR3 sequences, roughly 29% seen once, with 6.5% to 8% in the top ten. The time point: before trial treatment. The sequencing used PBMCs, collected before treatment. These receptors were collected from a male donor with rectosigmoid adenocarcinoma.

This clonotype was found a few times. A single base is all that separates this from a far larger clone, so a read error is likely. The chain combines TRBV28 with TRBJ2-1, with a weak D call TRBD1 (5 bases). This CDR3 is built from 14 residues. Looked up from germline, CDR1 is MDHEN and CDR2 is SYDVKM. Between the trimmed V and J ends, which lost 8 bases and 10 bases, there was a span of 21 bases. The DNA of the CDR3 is TGTGCCAGCCGTAAAGAGACAGAGATTTACGAGCAGTTCTTC. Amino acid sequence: CASRKETEIYEQFF.

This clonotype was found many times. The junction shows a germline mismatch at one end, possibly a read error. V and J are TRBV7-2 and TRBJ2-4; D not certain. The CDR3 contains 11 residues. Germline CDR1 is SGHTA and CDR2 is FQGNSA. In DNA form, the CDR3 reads TGTGCCAGCAGCTTGGGCAAGACCCGGCACTTC. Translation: CASSLGKTRHF.

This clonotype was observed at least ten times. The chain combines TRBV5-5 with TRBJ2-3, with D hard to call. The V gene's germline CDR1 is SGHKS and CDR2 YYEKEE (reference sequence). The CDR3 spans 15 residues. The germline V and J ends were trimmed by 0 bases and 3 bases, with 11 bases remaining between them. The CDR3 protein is CASSLEGVGTDTQYF. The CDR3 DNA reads TGTGCCAGCAGCTTGGAGGGCGTGGGTACAGATACGCAGTATTTT.

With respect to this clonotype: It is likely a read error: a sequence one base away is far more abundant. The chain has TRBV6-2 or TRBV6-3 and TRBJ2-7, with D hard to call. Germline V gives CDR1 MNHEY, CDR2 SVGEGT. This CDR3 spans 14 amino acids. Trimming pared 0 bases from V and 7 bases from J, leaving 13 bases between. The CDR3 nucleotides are TGTGCCAGCAGTTACTCGTCGACGGGCAATGAGCAGTACTTC. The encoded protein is CASSYSSTGNEQYF.

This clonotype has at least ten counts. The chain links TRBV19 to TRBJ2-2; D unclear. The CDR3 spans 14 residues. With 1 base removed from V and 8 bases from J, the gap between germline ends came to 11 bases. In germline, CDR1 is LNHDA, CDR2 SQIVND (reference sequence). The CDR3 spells CASSIVAGIGELFF. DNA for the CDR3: TGTGCCAGTAGTATAGTGGCCGGAATAGGGGAGCTGTTTTTT.

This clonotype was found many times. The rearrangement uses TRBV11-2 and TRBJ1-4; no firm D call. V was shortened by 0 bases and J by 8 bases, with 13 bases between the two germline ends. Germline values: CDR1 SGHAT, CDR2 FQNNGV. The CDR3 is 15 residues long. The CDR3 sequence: CASSLDHAVGEKLFF. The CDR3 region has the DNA TGTGCCAGCAGCTTAGATCACGCCGTAGGGGAAAAACTGTTTTTT.

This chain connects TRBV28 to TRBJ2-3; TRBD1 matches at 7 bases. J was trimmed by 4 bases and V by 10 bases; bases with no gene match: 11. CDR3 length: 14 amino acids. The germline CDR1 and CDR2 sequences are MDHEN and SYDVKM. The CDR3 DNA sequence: TGTGCCACCCAAAACAGGGGATTTGCAGATACGCAGTATTTT. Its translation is CATQNRGFADTQYF.

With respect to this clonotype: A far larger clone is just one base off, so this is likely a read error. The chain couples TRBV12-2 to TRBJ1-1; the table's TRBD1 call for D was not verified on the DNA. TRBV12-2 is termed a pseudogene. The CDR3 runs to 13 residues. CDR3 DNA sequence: TGTGCCAGCACCTCAGGGCAGAACACTGAAGCTTTCTTT. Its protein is CASTSGQNTEAFF.

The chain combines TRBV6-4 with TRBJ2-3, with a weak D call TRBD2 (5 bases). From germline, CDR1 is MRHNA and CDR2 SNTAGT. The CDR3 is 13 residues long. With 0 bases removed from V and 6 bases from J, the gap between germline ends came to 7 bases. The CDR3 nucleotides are TGTGCCAGCAGTGACTCGTCGGGGGATACGCAGTATTTT. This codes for CASSDSSGDTQYF.

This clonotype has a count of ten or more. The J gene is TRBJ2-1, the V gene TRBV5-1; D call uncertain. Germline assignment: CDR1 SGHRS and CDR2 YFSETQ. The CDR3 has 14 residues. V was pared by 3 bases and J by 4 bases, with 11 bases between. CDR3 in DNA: TGCGCCAGCAGCTCCCAGAAGTTGTACAATGAGCAGTTCTTC. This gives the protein CASSSQKLYNEQFF.

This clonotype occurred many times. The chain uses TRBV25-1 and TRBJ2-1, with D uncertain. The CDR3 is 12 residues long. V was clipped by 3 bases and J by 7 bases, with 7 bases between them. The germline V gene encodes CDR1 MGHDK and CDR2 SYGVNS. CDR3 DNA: TGTGCCAGCAGTGACGTGGGTAATGAGCAGTTCTTC. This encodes CASSDVGNEQFF.

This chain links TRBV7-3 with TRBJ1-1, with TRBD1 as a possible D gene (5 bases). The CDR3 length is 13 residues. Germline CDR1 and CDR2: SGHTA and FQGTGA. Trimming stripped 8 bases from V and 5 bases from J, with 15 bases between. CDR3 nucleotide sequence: TGTGCCAGCGGTATGGGGGGTCGAACTGAAGCTTTCTTT. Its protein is CASGMGGRTEAFF.

DNA of the CDR3: TGTGCCAGCAGTTTAGTCTCCGGAAGGGAGCTGTTTTTT. Amino acid sequence: CASSLVSGRELFF. V is TRBV12-3 or TRBV12-4 and J is TRBJ2-2; no reliable D call. The CDR3 is 13 amino acids. V dropped 1 base and J dropped 9 bases, with 9 bases sitting between them.

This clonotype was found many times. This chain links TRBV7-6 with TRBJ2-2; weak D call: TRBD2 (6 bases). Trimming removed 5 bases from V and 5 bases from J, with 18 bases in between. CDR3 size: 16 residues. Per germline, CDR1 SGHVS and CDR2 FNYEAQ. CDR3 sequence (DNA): TGTGCCAGCAGCCCCCGCCTGACGGGGAGGACCGGGGAGCTGTTTTTT. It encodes CASSPRLTGRTGELFF.

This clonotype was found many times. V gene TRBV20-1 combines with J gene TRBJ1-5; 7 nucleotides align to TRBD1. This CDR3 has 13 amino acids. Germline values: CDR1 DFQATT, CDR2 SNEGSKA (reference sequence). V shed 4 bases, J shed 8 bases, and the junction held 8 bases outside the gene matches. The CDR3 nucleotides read TGCAGTGCTACCCGACAGGGAGGCGAGCCCCAGCATTTT. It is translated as CSATRQGGEPQHF.

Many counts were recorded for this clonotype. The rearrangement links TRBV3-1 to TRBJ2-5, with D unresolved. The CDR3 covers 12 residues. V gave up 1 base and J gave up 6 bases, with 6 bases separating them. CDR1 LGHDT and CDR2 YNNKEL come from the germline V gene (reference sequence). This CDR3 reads CASSQVEKTQYF. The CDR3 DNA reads TGTGCCAGCAGCCAAGTGGAAAAGACCCAGTACTTC.

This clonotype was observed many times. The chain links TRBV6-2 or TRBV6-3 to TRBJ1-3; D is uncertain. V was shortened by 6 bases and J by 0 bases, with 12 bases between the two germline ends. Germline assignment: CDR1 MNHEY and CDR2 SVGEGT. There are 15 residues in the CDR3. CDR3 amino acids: CASSYLGASGNTIYF. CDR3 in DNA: TGTGCCAGCAGCTACCTCGGCGCCTCTGGAAACACCATATATTTT.

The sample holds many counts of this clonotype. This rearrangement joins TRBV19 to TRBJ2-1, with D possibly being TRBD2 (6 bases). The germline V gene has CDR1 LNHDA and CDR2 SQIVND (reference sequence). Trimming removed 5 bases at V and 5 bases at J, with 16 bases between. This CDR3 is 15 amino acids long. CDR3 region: CASSDGGATDNEQFF. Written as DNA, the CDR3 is TGTGCCAGTAGTGACGGGGGAGCCACCGACAATGAGCAGTTCTTC.

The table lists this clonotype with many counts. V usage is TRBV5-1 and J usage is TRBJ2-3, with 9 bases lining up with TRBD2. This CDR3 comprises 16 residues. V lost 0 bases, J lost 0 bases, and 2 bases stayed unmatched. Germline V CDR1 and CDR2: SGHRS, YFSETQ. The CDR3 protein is CASSLGTSASTDTQYF. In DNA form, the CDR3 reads TGCGCCAGCAGCTTGGGGACTAGCGCTAGCACAGATACGCAGTATTTT. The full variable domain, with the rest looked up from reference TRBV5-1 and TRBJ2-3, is KAGVTQTPRYLIKTRGQQVTLSCSPISGHRSVSWYQQTPGQGLQFLFEYFSETQRNKGNFPGRFSGRQFSNSRSEMNVSTLELGDSALYLCASSLGTSASTDTQYFGPGTRLTVL.

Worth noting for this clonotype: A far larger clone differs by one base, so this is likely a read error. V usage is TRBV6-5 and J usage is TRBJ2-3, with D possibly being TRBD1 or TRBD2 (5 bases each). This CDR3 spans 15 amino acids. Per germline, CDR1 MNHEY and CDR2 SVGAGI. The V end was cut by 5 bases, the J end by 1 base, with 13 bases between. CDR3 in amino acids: CASSRPGRRTDTQYF. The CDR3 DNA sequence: TGTGCCAGCAGTAGACCGGGACGCCGCACAGATACGCAGTATTTT.

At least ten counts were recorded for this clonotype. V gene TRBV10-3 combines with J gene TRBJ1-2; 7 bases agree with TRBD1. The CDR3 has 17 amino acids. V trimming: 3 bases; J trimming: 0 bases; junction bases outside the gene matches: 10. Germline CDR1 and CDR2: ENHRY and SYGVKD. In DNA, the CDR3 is TGTGCCATCAGTGATCCGGGACAGTTGAATTCTAACTATGGCTACACCTTC. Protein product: CAISDPGQLNSNYGYTF.

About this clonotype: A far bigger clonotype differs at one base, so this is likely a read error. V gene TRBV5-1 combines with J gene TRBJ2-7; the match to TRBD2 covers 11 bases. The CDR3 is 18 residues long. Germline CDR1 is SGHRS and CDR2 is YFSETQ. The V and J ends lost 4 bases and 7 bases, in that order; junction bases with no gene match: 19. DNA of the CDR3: TGCGCCAGCAGCGTCAGGGGGCCGTCTAGCGGGAGGCCCAATGAGCAGTACTTC. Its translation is CASSVRGPSSGRPNEQYF.